This T cell receptor beta chain was captured in a study of blood T cell repertoires in COVID-19. In the study overall: Collection of acute and convalescent COVID-19 samples took place in the United States, Italy and Spain.

CDR1 and CDR2 from the germline V gene are SEHNR and FQNEAQ (reference sequence). The CDR3 consists of 13 residues. The ends were cut back, 5 bases at V and 0 bases at J, with 7 bases in the middle. In the study's own analysis: Scientists estimated how many nucleated cells there were by amplifying reference gene primers. TCRdb's copy holds only in-frame clones and misses some; the assay was immunoSEQ multiplex PCR. Clone size and the V and J calls come from that table; the DNA yielded D and trimming. The data show tens of thousands of clones, roughly nine tenths seen once. This TCR was recovered from a man between 45 and 60 years old with active COVID-19. The chain links TRBV7-9 to TRBJ1-1; D remains unclear. Specimen: peripheral blood. This CDR3 is CASSRTVNTEAFF. CDR3 DNA: TGTGCCAGCAGCCGAACGGTGAACACTGAAGCTTTCTTT.